The source of this T cell receptor beta chain is a study of blood T cell repertoires in COVID-19 (dated by TCRdb to 2018 to 2021). At the level of the whole study: Recovered participants in ImmuneRACE Cohort 3 were defined as having two consecutive negative NP/OP PCR tests, clearance from a healthcare professional, or resolution of symptoms. The repertoires were released in a freely available public database meant as a resource for research on the immune response to SARS-CoV-2. Samples came from the ongoing ImmuneRACE study (first 160 participants) plus 1,254 subjects from 6 global collaborators. Subjects who had been exposed to COVID-19, were actively infected with it, or had recovered from it provided the deeply sampled blood TCRbeta repertoires that made up the dataset. Sample metadata almost always included a de-identified subject ID, COVID-19 status, age in years and sex. Samples covering the acute and convalescent phases of COVID-19 were provided by collaborators in the United States, Italy and Spain. Where available, HLA class I and class II types were obtained from metadata supplied by the sample provider rather than from assay-based typing. The prospective study material was composed of cDNA or gDNA derived from T cells, B-cell-depleted T cells, or PBMCs. On the study overall, not on this receptor specifically: The quantity of clinical and demographic metadata differed by source and by participant and was supplied without curation.

Enrolling through a virtual design, the prospective study's participants ranged in age from roughly 18 to 89 years and lived across around 25 United States geographic areas. In the prospective study, participants were assigned to cohorts based on the clinical history participants reported in a screening survey and a study questionnaire. In the prospective study, whole blood, serum and a nasopharyngeal or oropharyngeal swab were collected from each participant by mobile phlebotomists. Over an approximately 2-month period, participants in the prospective study had the option of providing additional blood draws and questionnaires. Before DNA extraction, blood samples from the prospective study were shipped at room temperature or frozen. TCRbeta CDR3 regions were amplified from genomic DNA using the immunoSEQ Assay, a bias-controlled multiplex PCR. Under the source paper's analysis protocol: Nucleated cell counts per sample were estimated from amplification of reference gene primers within the assay. To quantify the absolute abundance of each unique TCRbeta CDR3 rearrangement, sequence reads were collapsed and filtered. For each sample, productive Simpson clonality was calculated by taking the square root of Simpson's diversity index across productive rearrangements. TCRdb retrieved this table from immuneACCESS and kept in-frame rearrangements only. Not all clones are present; in checked studies, unresolved V genes account for under half, and no reason is known for the remainder. V, J and clone size are taken as reported in that table, and D and trimming were inferred from the DNA itself. This sample is represented by 200,000 or so clones; around nine tenths of them were singletons. The ten top clones hold 7% to 9% of the sample.

From a lookup of the germline V gene, CDR1 and CDR2 are SGHTA and FQGNSA. The CDR3 covers 15 residues, taking in both the cysteine and the phenylalanine. Here the CDR3 DNA is all that survives: 45 bases in frame from base 1. Compared with germline, V lacks 4 bases and J lacks 8 bases; bases without a gene match: 13. Turning to this clone: Its recognized antigen is unknown. Base qualities are not recorded, but no much larger clone differs from it by a single base.

Sequenced material: PBMCs or T cells enriched from blood (not recorded which). This receptor was identified in a man aged 25 to 45 in a cohort exposed to, infected with or recovered from COVID-19 (not recorded which). The chain uses TRBV7-2 and TRBJ1-1, and 7 junctional nucleotides match TRBD1. The bases read TGTGCCAGCAGCTCTAACAGGGGTCTAACAGGGGAAGCTTTCTTT. Its protein is CASSSNRGLTGEAFF.